This entry lists 26 T cell receptor beta chains sequenced from one sample in a study of T cells after yellow fever vaccination (dated by TCRdb to between 2018 and 2020). Library preparation employed 5' RACE. Data came from an Illumina NovaSeq 6000. TCRdb reanalyzed the raw reads on its own, using fastp at Q25 for trimming and MiXCR for clone calling, and kept in-frame beta chains. Every CDR3 protein is listed once, alongside the most common genes and DNA of its rows. For this sample the table gives around 310,000 distinct CDR3 sequences, of which around 3.6% were detected only once. Less than 25% of the sample is taken by the ten largest. Read against the paper, the sample's treatment or condition label means: live attenuated yellow fever vaccine strain. The sequenced sample was PBMCs, obtained on the day of the yellow fever booster vaccination. The receptor set was obtained from a man between 18 and 35 years old who received the YFV17D yellow fever vaccine.

This clonotype was found many times. The chain has TRBV7-2 and TRBJ2-7; perhaps TRBD2 as D (5 bases). The CDR3 has 14 residues. V lost 5 bases and J lost 2, with 13 bases in between. Germline-derived CDR1 and CDR2 are SGHTA and FQGNSA. The CDR3 reads CASSRTRLTYEQYF. The CDR3 DNA follows: TGTGCCAGCAGCCGTACTAGGCTCACCTACGAGCAGTACTTC.

Concerning this clonotype: A much larger clonotype is one base distant, so this may be a read error. The chain employs TRBV18 and TRBJ1-4; TRBD1 aligns across 7 bases. The CDR3 loop spans 17 amino acids. Germline loops: CDR1 KGHSH, CDR2 LQKENI. CDR3 protein: CASSRPNPGQHNEKLIF. In DNA, the CDR3 is TGTGCCAGCTCACGACCGAACCCGGGACAGCATAATGAAAAACTGATTTTT.

This clonotype was seen only a few times. The chain carries TRBV6-2 or TRBV6-3 and TRBJ2-2; 9 bases match TRBD2. The trim removed 7 bases at V and 1 base at J, leaving 4 bases unmatched. From germline, CDR1 is MNHEY and CDR2 SVGEGT. The CDR3 consists of 15 residues. The CDR3 loop is CASNLAGRNTGELFF. The CDR3 DNA reads TGTGCCAGCAACCTAGCGGGGCGGAACACCGGGGAGCTGTTTTTT.

This clonotype was counted between two and nine times. The rearrangement links TRBV5-4 to TRBJ2-5; possibly TRBD1 for D (6 bases). Trimming took off 2 bases at V and 4 bases at J, with 9 bases between the two ends. In germline, CDR1 is SGHNT, CDR2 YYREEE (reference sequence). The CDR3 totals 13 residues. The CDR3 bases are TGTGCCAGCAGCTTCTCCAGGGGAGAGACCCAGTACTTC. Residues: CASSFSRGETQYF. Full variable domain (outside the CDR3, taken from reference TRBV5-4 and TRBJ2-5): ETGVTQSPTHLIKTRGQQVTLRCSSQSGHNTVSWYQQALGQGPQFIFQYYREEENGRGNFPPRFSGLQFPNYSSELNVNALELDDSALYLCASSFSRGETQYFGPGTRLLVL.

The sample holds many counts of this clonotype. The J gene is TRBJ2-2, the V gene TRBV7-2, with 7 bases lining up with TRBD1. The CDR3 totals 15 residues. Germline assignment: CDR1 SGHTA and CDR2 FQGNSA. J lost 6 bases, V lost 4 bases, and 8 bases had no gene match. Here the CDR3 reads CASSSNRQGSGELFF. The CDR3 region has the DNA TGTGCCAGCAGCTCGAACCGACAGGGTTCCGGGGAGCTGTTTTTT.

This clonotype was counted at least ten times. The chain is built from TRBV30 and TRBJ2-3, with a weak D call TRBD1 (6 bases). In germline, CDR1 is GTSNPN, CDR2 SVGIG (reference sequence). Between the trimmed V and J ends, which lost 1 base and 6 bases, there was a span of 17 bases. CDR3 size: 15 residues. CDR3: CAWSDRVGGTDTQYF. The CDR3 DNA is TGTGCCTGGAGTGACAGGGTTGGTGGGACGGATACGCAGTATTTT.

The chain combines TRBV15 with TRBJ1-5, with TRBD1 matching over 9 bases. In germline, CDR1 is LNHNV, CDR2 YYDKDF (reference sequence). The junction had 9 bases not matched to a gene; V was cut back by 1 base and J by 2 bases. CDR3 length: 18 amino acids. The CDR3 bases are TGTGCCACCAGCAGAGCATTACAGGGGGCTTGGGGCAATCAGCCCCAGCATTTT. Its protein is CATSRALQGAWGNQPQHF.

The chain recombines TRBV7-9 with TRBJ1-5; D gene ambiguous. CDR1 and CDR2 (germline): SEHNR, FQNEAQ (reference sequence). The CDR3 contains 17 residues. Trimming removed 5 bases from V and 7 bases from J, with 24 bases in between. The CDR3 nucleotides are TGTGCCAGCAGCCCTGGATTGGACGCGAGTTATTGGCAGCCCCAGCATTTT. Its protein product is CASSPGLDASYWQPQHF.

The chain links TRBV5-5 to TRBJ1-3, with a possible D match to TRBD1 (6 bases). The CDR3 is 14 amino acids. V gave up 4 bases and J gave up 2 bases, with 10 bases separating them. Germline CDR1 and CDR2: SGHKS and YYEKEE (reference sequence). The CDR3 protein is CASSKRTAGNTIYF. The CDR3 DNA follows: TGTGCCAGCAGCAAAAGGACAGCTGGAAACACCATATATTTT.

This clonotype was counted a few times. The chain carries TRBV18 and TRBJ1-1; D gene unclear. CDR1 is KGHSH, CDR2 LQKENI, per germline. V was trimmed by 6 bases and J by 6 bases, leaving 14 bases between them. This CDR3 contains 13 residues. In DNA, the CDR3 is TGTGCCAGCTCGTCAGAGGTTGGAGCTGAAGCTTTCTTT. Its translation: CASSSEVGAEAFF.

At least ten counts were recorded for this clonotype. The genes are TRBV5-1 and TRBJ2-3; 13 nucleotides line up with TRBD2. The CDR3 length is 16 residues. Germline V CDR1 and CDR2: SGHRS, YFSETQ. J was trimmed by 5 bases and V by 4 bases; bases with no gene match: 7. CDR3 bases: TGCGCCAGCAGCAGTACTAGCGGGGGGGCCTTAGATACGCAGTATTTT. Translated, it gives CASSSTSGGALDTQYF. Full variable domain (rest looked up from reference TRBV5-1 and TRBJ2-3): KAGVTQTPRYLIKTRGQQVTLSCSPISGHRSVSWYQQTPGQGLQFLFEYFSETQRNKGNFPGRFSGRQFSNSRSEMNVSTLELGDSALYLCASSSTSGGALDTQYFGPGTRLTVL.

This clonotype has ten or more counts. The chain combines TRBV6-2 or TRBV6-3 with TRBJ1-6; D gene uncertain. The CDR3 consists of 13 residues. Germline assignment: CDR1 MNHEY and CDR2 SVGEGT. Trimming took off 6 bases at V and 9 bases at J, with 12 bases between the two ends. The CDR3 DNA sequence: TGTGCCAGCAGCCCCGCGAGCGTTTCACCCCTCCACTTT. Translated, it gives CASSPASVSPLHF.

The sample holds many counts of this clonotype. The chain employs TRBV6-2 or TRBV6-3 and TRBJ2-7; D possibly corresponds to TRBD1 (6 bases). This CDR3 comprises 15 residues. Germline lookup yields CDR1 MNHEY and CDR2 SVGEGT. The ends were cut back, 5 bases at V and 0 bases at J, with 14 bases in the middle. Written as DNA, the CDR3 is TGTGCCAGCAGTCCGGGGACACCCCGCTCCTACGAGCAGTACTTC. Translating gives CASSPGTPRSYEQYF.

This clonotype was observed many times. The rearrangement uses TRBV5-1 and TRBJ1-1, with D maybe TRBD1 (6 bases). CDR3 length equals 14 residues. Germline CDR1 reads SGHRS; CDR2 reads YFSETQ. V lost 5 bases and J 1 base, leaving 12 bases between the germline ends. The CDR3 here is CASRAGHQNTEAFF. CDR3 in DNA: TGCGCCAGCAGGGCGGGACACCAGAACACTGAAGCTTTCTTT.

The chain couples TRBV5-1 to TRBJ2-1; D gene ambiguous. This CDR3 region has 12 residues. The V gene lost 4 bases and the J gene lost 6 bases, with 8 bases spanning the gap. Germline V gene sequence: CDR1 SGHRS, CDR2 YFSETQ. The CDR3: CASSRFVNEQFF. The CDR3 DNA reads TGCGCCAGCAGCCGCTTTGTCAATGAGCAGTTCTTC.

The CDR3 DNA follows: TGCGCCAGCAGGCCCCCGGGGAAAACAGATACGCAGTATTTT. Translated, it gives CASRPPGKTDTQYF. The V gene is TRBV4-1, the J gene TRBJ2-3, with D perhaps TRBD2 (5 bases). The CDR3 is made up of 14 amino acids. CDR1 is MGHRA and CDR2 is YSYEKL in the germline V gene. The ends were cut back, 6 bases at V and 3 bases at J, with 13 bases in the middle.

The J gene is TRBJ2-4, the V gene TRBV29-1; 9 bases map to TRBD1. Trimming at V came to 3 bases and at J to 5 bases, leaving 14 bases not matched to a gene. There are 17 residues in the CDR3. Germline V CDR1 and CDR2: SQVTM, ANQGSEA. CDR3 protein: CSVEVGQGTMVQNIQYF. In DNA, the CDR3 is TGCAGCGTTGAGGTGGGACAGGGCACCATGGTCCAAAACATTCAGTACTTC.

This clonotype was seen at least ten times. The chain uses TRBV5-5 and TRBJ2-7; D ambiguous. The germline CDR1 and CDR2 sequences are SGHKS and YYEKEE (reference sequence). This CDR3 is 15 amino acids long. V lost 0 bases and J 7 bases, leaving 17 bases between the germline ends. The CDR3 spells CASSLAGNVLAEQYF. The CDR3 nucleotides are TGTGCCAGCAGCTTGGCCGGAAATGTGCTCGCGGAGCAGTACTTC.

The chain combines TRBV6-2 or TRBV6-3 with TRBJ2-5, with D possibly matching TRBD2 (6 bases). The germline CDR1 and CDR2 sequences are MNHEY and SVGEGT. The germline V and J ends were trimmed by 5 bases and 11 bases, with 15 bases remaining between them. This CDR3 is 12 amino acids long. CDR3 residues: CASSPAGLGQYF. The CDR3, as DNA: TGTGCCAGCAGTCCCGCGGGGCTTGGACAGTACTTC.

This clonotype was seen only a few times. The gene calls are TRBV4-3 and TRBJ1-1; D may be TRBD1 (6 bases). CDR1 and CDR2 (germline): LGHNA, YSLEER. Deletions cut 1 base from V and 5 bases from J, with 14 bases between. This CDR3 contains 15 residues. The CDR3 reads CASSQARGGRTEAFF. CDR3 bases: TGCGCCAGCAGCCAAGCCAGGGGAGGACGAACTGAAGCTTTCTTT.

The table lists this clonotype with many counts. The chain has TRBV20-1 and TRBJ1-5; D is undetermined. Germline V lookup: CDR1 DFQATT, CDR2 SNEGSKA (reference sequence). Trimming pared 0 bases from V and 6 bases from J, leaving 6 bases between. There are 12 residues in the CDR3. The CDR3: CSAREGGQPQHF. DNA for the CDR3: TGCAGTGCTAGAGAAGGAGGTCAGCCCCAGCATTTT.

This clonotype was seen many times. This sequence joins TRBV29-1 and TRBJ2-6; no reliable D call. CDR3 length: 15 residues. Germline CDR1 is SQVTM and CDR2 is ANQGSEA. V lost 5 bases and J lost 1, with 12 bases in between. DNA of the CDR3: TGCAGCGTTCGGGTGGTTCAGTCTGGGGCCAACGTCCTGACTTTC. Translated: CSVRVVQSGANVLTF. Variable domain in full (rest from reference TRBV29-1 and TRBJ2-6): SAVISQKPSRDICQRGTSLTIQCQVDSQVTMMFWYRQQPGQSLTLIATANQGSEATYESGFVIDKFPISRPNLTFSTLTVSNMSPEDSSIYLCSVRVVQSGANVLTFGAGSRLTVL.

This clonotype was found many times. The CDR3, as DNA: TGTGCCAGCAGCCACCGGCGGCTAGCGGAAGAGACCCAGTACTTC. This gives the protein CASSHRRLAEETQYF. The chain uses TRBV14 and TRBJ2-5; the match to TRBD2 covers 7 bases. The CDR3 extends over 15 amino acids. From germline, CDR1 is SGHDN and CDR2 FVKESK. Germline trimming cut 3 bases from V and 3 bases from J; bases unmatched to any gene: 7.

This clonotype was seen a few times. The V gene is TRBV5-1, the J gene TRBJ2-3, with 8 nucleotides matching TRBD2. CDR1 is SGHRS, CDR2 YFSETQ, per germline. This CDR3 comprises 15 residues. The V segment lost 0 bases and the J segment 3 bases; nucleotides outside the gene matches: 3. Here the CDR3 DNA reads TGCGCCAGCAGCTTGGGGCAGCGGGGGACAGATACGCAGTATTTT. Its translation: CASSLGQRGTDTQYF.

V is TRBV19 and J is TRBJ2-3; D might be TRBD2 (5 bases). Germline CDR1 LNHDA, CDR2 SQIVND (reference sequence). The CDR3 has 14 amino acids. V shed 4 bases and J shed 2 bases, with 10 bases lying between them. CDR3 nucleotides: TGTGCCAGTAGTAACGGACTCTCCACAGATACGCAGTATTTT. This translates into CASSNGLSTDTQYF. Variable domain in full (rest from reference TRBV19 and TRBJ2-3): DGGITQSPKYLFRKEGQNVTLSCEQNLNHDAMYWYRQDPGQGLRLIYYSQIVNDFQKGDIAEGYSVSREKKESFPLTVTSAQKNPTAFYLCASSNGLSTDTQYFGPGTRLTVL.

This clonotype was seen repeatedly, ten times or more. The V and J genes are TRBV5-1 and TRBJ2-3; possible D gene TRBD1, 6 bases. CDR1 is SGHRS, CDR2 YFSETQ, per germline. The CDR3 has 15 amino acids. V lost 1 base, J lost 6 bases, and 15 bases lay in between. In nucleotides, the CDR3 is TGCGCCAGCAGCTTGCAGGGGAGTTCGTTGGATACGCAGTATTTT. Protein: CASSLQGSSLDTQYF.